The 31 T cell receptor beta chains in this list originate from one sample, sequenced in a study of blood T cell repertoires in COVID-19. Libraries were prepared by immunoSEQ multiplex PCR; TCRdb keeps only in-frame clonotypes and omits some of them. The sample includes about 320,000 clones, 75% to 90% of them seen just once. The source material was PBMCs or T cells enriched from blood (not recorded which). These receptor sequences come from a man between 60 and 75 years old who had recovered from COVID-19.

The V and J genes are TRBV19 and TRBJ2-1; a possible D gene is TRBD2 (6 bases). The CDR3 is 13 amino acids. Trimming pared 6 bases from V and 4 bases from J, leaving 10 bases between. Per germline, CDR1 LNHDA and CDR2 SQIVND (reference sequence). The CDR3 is CASSGRQYNEQFF. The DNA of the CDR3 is TGTGCCAGTAGCGGGAGACAGTACAATGAGCAGTTCTTC.

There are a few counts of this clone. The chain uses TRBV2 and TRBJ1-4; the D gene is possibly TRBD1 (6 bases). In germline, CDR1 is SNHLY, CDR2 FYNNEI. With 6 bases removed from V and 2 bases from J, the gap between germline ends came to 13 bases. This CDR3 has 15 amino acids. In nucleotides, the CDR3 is TGTGCCAGCAGCGCCCAAGGGGGTACTAATGAAAAACTGTTTTTT. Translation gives CASSAQGGTNEKLFF. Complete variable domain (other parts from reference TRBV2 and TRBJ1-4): EPEVTQTPSHQVTQMGQEVILRCVPISNHLYFYWYRQILGQKVEFLVSFYNNEISEKSEIFDDQFSVERPDGSNFTLKIRSTKLEDSAMYFCASSAQGGTNEKLFFGSGTQLSVL.

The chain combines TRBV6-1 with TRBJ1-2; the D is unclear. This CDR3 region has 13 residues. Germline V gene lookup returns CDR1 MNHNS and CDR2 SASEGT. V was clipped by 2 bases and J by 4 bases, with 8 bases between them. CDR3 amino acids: CASSESDFYGYTF. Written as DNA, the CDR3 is TGTGCCAGCAGTGAATCGGACTTCTATGGCTACACCTTC.

DNA of the CDR3: TGCGCCAGCAGCTGGACTAGCGGAACCCAGGGGCAGTTCTTC. Protein sequence: CASSWTSGTQGQFF. The gene calls are TRBV5-1 and TRBJ2-1, with TRBD2 identical over 10 bases. Trimming cost V 3 bases and J 12 bases; bases outside gene matches: 9. This CDR3 spans 14 amino acids. Germline lookup yields CDR1 SGHRS and CDR2 YFSETQ. The whole variable domain, remainder taken from reference TRBV5-1 and TRBJ2-1, is KAGVTQTPRYLIKTRGQQVTLSCSPISGHRSVSWYQQTPGQGLQFLFEYFSETQRNKGNFPGRFSGRQFSNSRSEMNVSTLELGDSALYLCASSWTSGTQGQFFGPGTRLTVL.

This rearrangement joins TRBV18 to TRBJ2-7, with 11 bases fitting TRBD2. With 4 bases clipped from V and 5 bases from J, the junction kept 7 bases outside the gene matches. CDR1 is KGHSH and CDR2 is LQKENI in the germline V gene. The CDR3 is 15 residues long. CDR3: CASSLTSGSSHEQYF. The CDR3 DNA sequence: TGTGCCAGCTCACTCACTAGCGGGAGTAGCCACGAGCAGTACTTC.

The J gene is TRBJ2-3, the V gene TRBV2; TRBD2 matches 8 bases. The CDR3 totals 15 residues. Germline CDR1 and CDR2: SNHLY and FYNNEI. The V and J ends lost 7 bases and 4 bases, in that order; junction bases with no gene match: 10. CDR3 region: CASNGVAGRADTQYF. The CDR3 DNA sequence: TGTGCCAGCAATGGTGTAGCGGGACGGGCAGATACGCAGTATTTT.

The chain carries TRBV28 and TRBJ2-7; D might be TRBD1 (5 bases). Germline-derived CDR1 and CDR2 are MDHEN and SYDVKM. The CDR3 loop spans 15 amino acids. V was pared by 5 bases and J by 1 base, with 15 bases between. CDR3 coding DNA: TGTGCCAGCAGTCATCTAAGACAGTTTTCCTACGAGCAGTACTTC. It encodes CASSHLRQFSYEQYF.

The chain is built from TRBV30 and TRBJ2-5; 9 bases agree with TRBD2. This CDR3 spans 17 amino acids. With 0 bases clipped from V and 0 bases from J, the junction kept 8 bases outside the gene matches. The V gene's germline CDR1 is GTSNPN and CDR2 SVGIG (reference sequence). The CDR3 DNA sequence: TGTGCCTGGAGTGTACTGGCGGGAGGGATGTACCAAGAGACCCAGTACTTC. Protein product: CAWSVLAGGMYQETQYF.

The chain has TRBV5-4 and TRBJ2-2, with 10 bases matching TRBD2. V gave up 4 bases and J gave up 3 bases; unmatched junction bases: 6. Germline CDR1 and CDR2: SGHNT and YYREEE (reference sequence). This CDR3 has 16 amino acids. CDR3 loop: CASSAGTSEHTGELFF. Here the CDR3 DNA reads TGTGCCAGCAGCGCCGGGACTAGCGAACACACCGGGGAGCTGTTTTTT.

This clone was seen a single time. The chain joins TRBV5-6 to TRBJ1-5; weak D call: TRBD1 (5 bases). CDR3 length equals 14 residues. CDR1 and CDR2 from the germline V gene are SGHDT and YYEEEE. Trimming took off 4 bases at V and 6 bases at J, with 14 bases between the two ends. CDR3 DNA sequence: TGTGCCAGCAGCCCAGGGAGGAGTGGTCAGCCCCAGCATTTT. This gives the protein CASSPGRSGQPQHF. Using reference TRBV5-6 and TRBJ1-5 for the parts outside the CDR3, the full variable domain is DAGVTQSPTHLIKTRGQQVTLRCSPKSGHDTVSWYQQALGQGPQFIFQYYEEEERQRGNFPDRFSGHQFPNYSSELNVNALLLGDSALYLCASSPGRSGQPQHFGDGTRLSIL.

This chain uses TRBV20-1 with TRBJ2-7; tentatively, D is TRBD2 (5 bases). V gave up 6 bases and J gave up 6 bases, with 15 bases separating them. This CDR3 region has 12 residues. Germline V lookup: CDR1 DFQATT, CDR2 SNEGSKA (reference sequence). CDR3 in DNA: TGCAGTGCCAGTGGACTCTACGTCGAGCAGTACTTC. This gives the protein CSASGLYVEQYF.

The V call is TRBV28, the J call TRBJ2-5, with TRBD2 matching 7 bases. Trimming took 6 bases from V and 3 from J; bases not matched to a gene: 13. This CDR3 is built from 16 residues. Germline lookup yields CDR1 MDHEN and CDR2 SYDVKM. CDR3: CASSPDSGRAEETQYF. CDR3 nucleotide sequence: TGTGCCAGCAGCCCAGATTCGGGGAGGGCCGAAGAGACCCAGTACTTC.

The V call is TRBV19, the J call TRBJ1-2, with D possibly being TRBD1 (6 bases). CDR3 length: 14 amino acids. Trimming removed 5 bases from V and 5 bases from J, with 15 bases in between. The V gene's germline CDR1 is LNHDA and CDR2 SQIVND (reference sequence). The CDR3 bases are TGTGCCAGTAGTCTTCGGGGGGGCGAGTATGGCTACACCTTC. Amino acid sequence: CASSLRGGEYGYTF.

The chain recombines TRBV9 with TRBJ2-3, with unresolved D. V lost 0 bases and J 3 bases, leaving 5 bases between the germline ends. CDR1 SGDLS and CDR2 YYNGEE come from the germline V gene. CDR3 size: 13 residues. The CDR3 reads CASSVEQTDTQYF. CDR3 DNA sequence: TGTGCCAGCAGCGTAGAACAAACAGATACGCAGTATTTT.

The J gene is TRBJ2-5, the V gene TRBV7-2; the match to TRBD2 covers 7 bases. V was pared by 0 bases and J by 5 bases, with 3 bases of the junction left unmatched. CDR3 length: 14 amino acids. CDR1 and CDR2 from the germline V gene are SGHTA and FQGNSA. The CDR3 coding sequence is TGTGCCAGCAGCTTAGCGGGAGGGCCGGAGACCCAGTACTTC. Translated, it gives CASSLAGGPETQYF.

Here the CDR3 reads CASSRHDRGRLGEQFF. The CDR3 DNA sequence: TGTGCCAGCAGCCGACATGACAGGGGGCGCCTAGGTGAGCAGTTCTTC. This chain uses TRBV5-6 with TRBJ2-1, with 10 bases that match TRBD1. The CDR3 is 16 residues long. CDR1 is SGHDT, CDR2 YYEEEE, per germline. The J segment lost 9 bases and the V segment lost 4 bases, leaving 13 bases of the junction unmatched.

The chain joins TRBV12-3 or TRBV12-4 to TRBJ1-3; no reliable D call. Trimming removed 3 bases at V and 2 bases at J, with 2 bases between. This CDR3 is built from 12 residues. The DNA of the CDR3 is TGTGCCAGCAGTTTTACTGGAAACACCATATATTTT. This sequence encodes CASSFTGNTIYF.

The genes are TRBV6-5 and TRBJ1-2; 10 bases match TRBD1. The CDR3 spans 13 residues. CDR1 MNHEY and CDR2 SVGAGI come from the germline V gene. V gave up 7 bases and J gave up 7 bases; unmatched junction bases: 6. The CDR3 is CASKRGQGGGYTF. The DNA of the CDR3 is TGTGCCAGCAAAAGAGGACAGGGGGGTGGCTACACCTTC.

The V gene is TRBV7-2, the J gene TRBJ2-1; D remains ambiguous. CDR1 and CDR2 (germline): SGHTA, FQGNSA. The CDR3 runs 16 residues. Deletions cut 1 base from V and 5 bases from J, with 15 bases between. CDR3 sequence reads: CASSLGSRSLNNEQFF. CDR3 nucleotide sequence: TGTGCCAGCAGCTTAGGCTCGCGGTCCTTGAACAATGAGCAGTTCTTC. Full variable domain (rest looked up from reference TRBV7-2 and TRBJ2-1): GAGVSQSPSNKVTEKGKDVELRCDPISGHTALYWYRQSLGQGLEFLIYFQGNSAPDKSGLPSDRFSAERTGGSVSTLTIQRTQQEDSAVYLCASSLGSRSLNNEQFFGPGTRLTVL.

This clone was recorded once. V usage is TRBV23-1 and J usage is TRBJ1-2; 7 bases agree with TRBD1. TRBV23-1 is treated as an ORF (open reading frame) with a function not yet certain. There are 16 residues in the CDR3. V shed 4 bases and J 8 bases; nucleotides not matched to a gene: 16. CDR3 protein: CASSLLRGQTFGGYTF. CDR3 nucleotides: TGCGCCAGCAGTCTCCTGCGGGGACAGACCTTCGGAGGCTACACCTTC.

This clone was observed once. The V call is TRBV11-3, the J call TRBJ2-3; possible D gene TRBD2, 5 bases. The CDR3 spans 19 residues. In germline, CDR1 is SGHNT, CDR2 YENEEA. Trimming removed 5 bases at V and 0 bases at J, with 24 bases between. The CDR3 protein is CASSREGRPTLISTDTQYF. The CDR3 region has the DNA TGTGCCAGCAGCCGTGAGGGCAGGCCTACACTCATAAGCACAGATACGCAGTATTTT.

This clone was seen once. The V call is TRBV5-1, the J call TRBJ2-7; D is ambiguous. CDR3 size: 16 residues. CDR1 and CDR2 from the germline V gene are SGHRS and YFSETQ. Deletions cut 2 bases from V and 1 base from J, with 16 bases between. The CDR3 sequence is CASSLTNARRSYEQYF. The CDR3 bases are TGCGCCAGCAGCTTAACAAACGCCCGGCGGTCCTACGAGCAGTACTTC.

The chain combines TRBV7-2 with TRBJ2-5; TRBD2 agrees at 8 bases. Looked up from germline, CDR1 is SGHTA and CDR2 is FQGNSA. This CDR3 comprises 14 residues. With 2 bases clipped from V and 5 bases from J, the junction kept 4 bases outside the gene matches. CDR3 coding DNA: TGTGCCAGCAGCTTATCTAGCGGGCACGAGACCCAGTACTTC. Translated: CASSLSSGHETQYF.

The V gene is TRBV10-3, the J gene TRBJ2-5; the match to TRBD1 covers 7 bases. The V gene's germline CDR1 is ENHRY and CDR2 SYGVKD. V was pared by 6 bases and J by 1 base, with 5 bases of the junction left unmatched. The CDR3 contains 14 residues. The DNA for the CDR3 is TGTGCCATCAGCCAGGACAGGCCCCAAGAGACCCAGTACTTC. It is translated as CAISQDRPQETQYF.

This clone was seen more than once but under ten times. In DNA, the CDR3 is TGTGCCAGCAGTTACTCGATCAGTGCTTCACCCCTCCACTTT. Encoded protein: CASSYSISASPLHF. The V call is TRBV6-2 or TRBV6-3, the J call TRBJ1-6; D remains ambiguous. V gave up 0 bases and J gave up 9 bases, with 9 bases separating them. This CDR3 is built from 14 residues. Germline V lookup: CDR1 MNHEY, CDR2 SVGEGT.

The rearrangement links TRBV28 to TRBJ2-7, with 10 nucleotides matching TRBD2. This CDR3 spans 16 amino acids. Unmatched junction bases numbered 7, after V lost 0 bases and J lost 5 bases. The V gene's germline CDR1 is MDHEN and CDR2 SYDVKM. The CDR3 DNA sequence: TGTGCCAGCAGTTTATGGTCTCTAGCGGGAGATCACGAGCAGTACTTC. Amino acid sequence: CASSLWSLAGDHEQYF.

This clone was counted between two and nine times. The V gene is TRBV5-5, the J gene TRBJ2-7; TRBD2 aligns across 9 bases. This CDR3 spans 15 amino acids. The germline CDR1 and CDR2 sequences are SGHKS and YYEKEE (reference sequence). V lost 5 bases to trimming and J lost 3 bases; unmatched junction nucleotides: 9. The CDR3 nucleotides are TGTGCCAGCAGGCAACCCGGGACTAGCCGCTACGAGCAGTACTTC. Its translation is CASRQPGTSRYEQYF.

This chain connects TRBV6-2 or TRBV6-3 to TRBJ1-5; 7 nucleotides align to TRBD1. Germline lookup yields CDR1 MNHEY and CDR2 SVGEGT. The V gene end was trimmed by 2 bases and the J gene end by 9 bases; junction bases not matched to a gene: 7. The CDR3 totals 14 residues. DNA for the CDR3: TGTGCCAGCAGTTACCGGCAGGGGGGATCGCCCCAGCATTTT. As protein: CASSYRQGGSPQHF.

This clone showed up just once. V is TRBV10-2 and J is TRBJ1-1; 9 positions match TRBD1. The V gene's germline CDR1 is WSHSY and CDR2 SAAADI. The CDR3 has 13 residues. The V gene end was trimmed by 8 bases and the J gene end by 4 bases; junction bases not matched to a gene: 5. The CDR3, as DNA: TGCGCCAGCCGCGACAGGGGGGCCACTGAAGCTTTCTTT. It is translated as CASRDRGATEAFF.

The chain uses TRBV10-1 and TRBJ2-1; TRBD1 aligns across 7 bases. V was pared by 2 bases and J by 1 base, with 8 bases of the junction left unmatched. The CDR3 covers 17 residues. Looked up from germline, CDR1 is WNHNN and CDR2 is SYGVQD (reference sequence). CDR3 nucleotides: TGCGCCAGCAGTGAGCCGCGACAGGGCCCATCCTACAATGAGCAGTTCTTC. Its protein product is CASSEPRQGPSYNEQFF.

CDR3 sequence reads: CASSVDPRVRTDTQYF. CDR3 sequence (DNA): TGTGCCAGCAGCGTAGATCCCAGGGTAAGGACAGATACGCAGTATTTT. The gene calls are TRBV9 and TRBJ2-3, with D tentatively TRBD1 (5 bases). The V end lost 0 bases, the J end lost 3 bases, and 14 bases lay between the germline ends. Germline V gives CDR1 SGDLS, CDR2 YYNGEE. There are 16 residues in the CDR3. Based on the CDR3 plus reference TRBV9 and TRBJ2-3, the full variable domain is DSGVTQTPKHLITATGQRVTLRCSPRSGDLSVYWYQQSLDQGLQFLIQYYNGEERAKGNILERFSAQQFPDLHSELNLSSLELGDSALYFCASSVDPRVRTDTQYFGPGTRLTVL.